Presented here are 20 T cell receptor beta chains from one specimen sequenced in a study of Graves' ophthalmopathy and Graves' hyperthyroidism. Researchers took RNA transcripts and amplified TCR beta CDR3 regions from them. RT-PCR with HTBI primers came first, then second-round multiplex PCR. Each CDR3 protein gets one entry after TCRdb re-called the multiplex PCR reads with MiXCR. The repertoire consists of some 1.1 million distinct CDR3 sequences, with approximately 35% occurring once and the leading ten covering around 10%. Sample: peripheral blood or thyroid tissue (not recorded which). These TCRs come from an adult man with Graves' hyperthyroidism.

There are many counts of this clonotype. The chain is built from TRBV4-1 and TRBJ1-3; D is ambiguous. Germline-derived CDR1 and CDR2 are MGHRA and YSYEKL. CDR3 length: 16 residues. V shed 2 bases and J shed 0 bases, with 11 bases lying between them. DNA for the CDR3: TGCGCCAGCAGCCAACTCAGGCTGATCTCTGGAAACACCATATATTTT. This gives the protein CASSQLRLISGNTIYF.

This clonotype was seen ten or more times. This CDR3 reads CASSSRGGGANVLTF. CDR3 in DNA: TGTGCCAGCAGCTCCCGGGGGGGTGGGGCCAACGTCCTGACTTTC. The genes are TRBV7-8 and TRBJ2-6; 8 nucleotides agree with TRBD2. Germline V gene lookup returns CDR1 SGHVS and CDR2 FQNEAQ. With V trimmed by 4 bases and J by 3 bases, 2 bases remained unmatched. The CDR3 covers 15 residues. Filled out from reference TRBV7-8 and TRBJ2-6, the complete variable domain reads GAGVSQSPRYKVAKRGQDVALRCDPISGHVSLFWYQQALGQGPEFLTYFQNEAQLDKSGLPSDRFFAERPEGSVSTLKIQRTQQEDSAVYLCASSSRGGGANVLTFGAGSRLTVL.

The rearrangement joins TRBV29-1 to TRBJ1-4, with D maybe TRBD1 (5 bases). Trimming shortened V by 7 bases and J by 0 bases, and 6 bases separated the two germline ends. The length of the CDR3 is 12 residues. Germline V gene lookup returns CDR1 SQVTM and CDR2 ANQGSEA. DNA for the CDR3: TGCAGCGCGACAGCAACTAATGAAAAACTGTTTTTT. This translates into CSATATNEKLFF.

The chain employs TRBV7-2 and TRBJ2-6; D may match TRBD1 or TRBD2 (6 bases each). CDR3 length: 15 residues. Per the germline V gene, CDR1 is SGHTA and CDR2 is FQGNSA. Trimming stripped 6 bases from V and 4 bases from J, with 13 bases between. The CDR3 sequence: CASSRPGAGANVLTF. CDR3 DNA sequence: TGTGCCAGCAGTCGCCCGGGGGCCGGGGCCAACGTCCTGACTTTC.

The chain carries TRBV28 and TRBJ2-2; D uncertain. Germline CDR1 reads MDHEN; CDR2 reads SYDVKM. CDR3 length equals 15 residues. Trimming took off 0 bases at V and 3 bases at J, with 8 bases between the two ends. CDR3 DNA sequence: TGTGCCAGCAGTTTATGGGGAAGGGACACCGGGGAGCTGTTTTTT. It yields the protein CASSLWGRDTGELFF.

The CDR3 DNA reads as TGCAGCGTTGAGGCCCTGGACAGAAACTACGAGCAGTACTTC. This encodes CSVEALDRNYEQYF. This rearrangement joins TRBV29-1 to TRBJ2-7, with TRBD1 as a possible D gene (6 bases). CDR1 and CDR2 (germline): SQVTM, ANQGSEA. The CDR3 loop spans 14 amino acids. The ends were cut back, 3 bases at V and 3 bases at J, with 15 bases in the middle.

This clonotype has at least ten counts. This chain joins TRBV12-3 or TRBV12-4 and TRBJ1-5; D uncertain. There are 14 residues in the CDR3. V was shortened by 5 bases and J by 3 bases, with 11 bases between the two germline ends. The CDR3 DNA sequence: TGTGCCAGCAGTCAGATGGCTCTCAATCAGCCCCAGCATTTT. Its translation: CASSQMALNQPQHF.

This clonotype showed up just a few times. The chain employs TRBV20-1 and TRBJ2-7; D is unresolved. V was shortened by 1 base and J by 5 bases, with 21 bases between the two germline ends. Germline loops: CDR1 DFQATT, CDR2 SNEGSKA (reference sequence). This CDR3 contains 16 residues. CDR3 DNA sequence: TGCAGTGCTAGAGTGGGCAGAGAAGGACGTACCAACGAGCAGTACTTC. Translation: CSARVGREGRTNEQYF.

To note about this clonotype: This may arise from a read error, as a much more abundant clone is one base away. J is TRBJ2-5 and V is TRBV9; D gene uncertain. CDR3 length equals 12 residues. The ends were cut back, 5 bases at V and 12 bases at J, with 17 bases in the middle. The germline V gene encodes CDR1 SGDLS and CDR2 YYNGEE. CDR3 nucleotides: TGTGCCAGCAGTTCCCCCTGGGATGAGAAGTACTTC. Translating it yields CASSSPWDEKYF.

The chain carries TRBV25-1 and TRBJ1-4; D is ambiguous. Trimming removed 6 bases at V and 7 bases at J, with 15 bases between. Germline loops: CDR1 MGHDK, CDR2 SYGVNS. The length of the CDR3 is 14 residues. The DNA for the CDR3 is TGTGCCAGCAGCTTACCAGGAGGGCCTGAAAAACTGTTTTTT. It yields the protein CASSLPGGPEKLFF.

This chain links TRBV14 with TRBJ1-1, with D perhaps matching TRBD1 (6 bases). The CDR3 loop spans 16 amino acids. Per germline, CDR1 SGHDN and CDR2 FVKESK. Trimming shortened V by 0 bases and J by 5 bases, and 16 bases separated the two germline ends. CDR3 coding DNA: TGTGCCAGCAGCCAAGATCTGTTACAGGGTAGGACTGAAGCTTTCTTT. This encodes CASSQDLLQGRTEAFF. Together with reference TRBV14 and TRBJ1-1, the CDR3 gives the full variable domain: EAGVTQFPSHSVIEKGQTVTLRCDPISGHDNLYWYRRVMGKEIKFLLHFVKESKQDESGMPNNRFLAERTGGTYSTLKVQPAELEDSGVYFCASSQDLLQGRTEAFFGQGTRLTVV.

The J gene is TRBJ1-2, the V gene TRBV10-3; no reliable D call. Germline V CDR1 and CDR2: ENHRY, SYGVKD. V lost 3 bases to trimming and J lost 3 bases, with 11 bases between them. This CDR3 has 14 amino acids. The CDR3, as DNA: TGTGCCATCAGTGACCCTTCACCGGACTATGGCTACACCTTC. Residues: CAISDPSPDYGYTF.

This clonotype was observed a few times. The chain has TRBV7-8 and TRBJ1-1; D may be TRBD1 (6 bases). The CDR3 has 17 residues. Trimming left V 7 bases short and J 5 bases short, with 26 bases between. CDR1 is SGHVS, CDR2 FQNEAQ, per germline. In DNA form, the CDR3 reads TGTGCCAGCACCTTTAGGCGGCAGGGGAGGTTAGATACTGAAGCTTTCTTT. Translation: CASTFRRQGRLDTEAFF.

CDR3 bases: TGTGCCAGCAGTGAGGCGGCAGGAGTCACCGGGGAGCTGTTTTTT. As protein: CASSEAAGVTGELFF. The chain employs TRBV25-1 and TRBJ2-2; D remains ambiguous. With 3 bases removed from V and 4 bases from J, the gap between germline ends came to 12 bases. Per the germline V gene, CDR1 is MGHDK and CDR2 is SYGVNS. CDR3 length: 15 amino acids. The full variable domain, in which reference TRBV25-1 and TRBJ2-2 provide the parts outside the CDR3, is EADIYQTPRYLVIGTGKKITLECSQTMGHDKMYWYQQDPGMELHLIHYSYGVNSTEKGDLSSESTVSRIRTEHFPLTLESARPSHTSQYLCASSEAAGVTGELFFGEGSRLTVL.

This clonotype was detected only once. One end of the junction varies from germline; a read error may be responsible. This chain connects TRBV25-1 to TRBJ1-2, with unresolved D. Germline V gives CDR1 MGHDK, CDR2 SYGVNS. The CDR3 spans 9 residues. The CDR3 coding sequence is TGTGGCAGCCACTATGGCTACACCTTC. Translation gives CGSHYGYTF.

This clonotype appeared many times. The rearrangement uses TRBV5-8 and TRBJ1-2; possible D gene TRBD1, 5 bases. The V end lost 0 bases, the J end lost 3 bases, and 9 bases lay between the germline ends. This CDR3 comprises 14 residues. CDR1 SGHTS and CDR2 YDEGEE come from the germline V gene. CDR3 protein: CASSLELQDYGYTF. The CDR3 bases are TGTGCCAGCAGCTTGGAGCTACAGGACTATGGCTACACCTTC.

As DNA, the CDR3 is TGTGCCAGCAGGAGAGGGACAGGGGCCAACGTCCTGACTTTC. Protein product: CASRRGTGANVLTF. This sequence joins TRBV2 and TRBJ2-6; a weak D match, TRBD1 (6 bases). CDR1 is SNHLY and CDR2 is FYNNEI in the germline V gene. The CDR3 covers 14 residues. Trimming cost V 6 bases and J 4 bases, with 10 bases left between them.

This chain connects TRBV5-5 to TRBJ2-7; tentatively, D is TRBD1 (6 bases). V was cut by 4 bases and J by 2 bases, with 13 bases left in between. The germline V gene encodes CDR1 SGHKS and CDR2 YYEKEE (reference sequence). CDR3 size: 14 residues. The CDR3 sequence is CASSDRDKPYEQYF. CDR3 DNA: TGTGCCAGCAGCGATAGGGACAAACCCTACGAGCAGTACTTC.

CDR3 sequence: CASRHSGSNQPQHF. CDR3 DNA: TGTGCCAGCAGACACTCAGGAAGCAATCAGCCCCAGCATTTT. The chain links TRBV28 to TRBJ1-5; D not resolved. The V end was cut by 6 bases, the J end by 1 base, with 10 bases between. The CDR3 is made up of 14 amino acids. CDR1 MDHEN and CDR2 SYDVKM come from the germline V gene.

This clonotype came up many times. The J gene is TRBJ2-7, the V gene TRBV29-1; TRBD2 matches at 13 bases. The CDR3 runs to 18 residues. Germline V gene sequence: CDR1 SQVTM, CDR2 ANQGSEA. V lost 0 bases, J lost 2 bases, and 10 bases stayed unmatched. CDR3 nucleotides: TGCAGCGTTGAAGAAGGCGGACTAGCGGGGGCCCCTACCTACGAGCAGTACTTC. Protein sequence: CSVEEGGLAGAPTYEQYF.